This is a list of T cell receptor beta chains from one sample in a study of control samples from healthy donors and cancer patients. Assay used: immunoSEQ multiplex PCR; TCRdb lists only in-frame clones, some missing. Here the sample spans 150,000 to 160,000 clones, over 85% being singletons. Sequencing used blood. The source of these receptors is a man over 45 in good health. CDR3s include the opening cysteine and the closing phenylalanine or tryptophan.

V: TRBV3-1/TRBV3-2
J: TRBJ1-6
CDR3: CASSQAKSPLHF

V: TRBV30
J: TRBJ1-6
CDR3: CASGGTTYNSPLHF

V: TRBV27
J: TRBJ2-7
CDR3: CASSLCEQYF

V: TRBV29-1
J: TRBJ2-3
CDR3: CSVIGGTVGDTQYF

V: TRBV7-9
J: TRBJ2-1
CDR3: CASSSSGRGSYNEQFF

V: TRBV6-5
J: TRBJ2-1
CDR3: CASSYSTGEQFF

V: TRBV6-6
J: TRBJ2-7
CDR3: CASRETYEQYF

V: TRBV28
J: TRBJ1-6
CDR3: CASTQTTGLYNSPLHF

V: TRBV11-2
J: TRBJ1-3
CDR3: CASSLERIPKENTIYF

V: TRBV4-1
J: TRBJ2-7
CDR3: CASSQDWGRVGYEQYF

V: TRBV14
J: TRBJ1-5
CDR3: CASSPSEGNQPQHF

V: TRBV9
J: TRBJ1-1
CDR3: CASSVTGGLLNTEAFF

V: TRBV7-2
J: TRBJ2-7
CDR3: CASSLGAGQGYEQYF

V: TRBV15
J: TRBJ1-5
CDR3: CATSRDRVAQPQHF

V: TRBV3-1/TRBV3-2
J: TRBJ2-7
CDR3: CASSLQGASYEQYF

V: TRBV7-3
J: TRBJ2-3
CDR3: CASSSGGAGLTDTQYF

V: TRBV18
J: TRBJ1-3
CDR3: CASSPRTSQSSGNTIYF

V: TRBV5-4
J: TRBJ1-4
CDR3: CASSRTGGVEKLFF

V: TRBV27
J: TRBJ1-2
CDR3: CASSLVGTYGYTF

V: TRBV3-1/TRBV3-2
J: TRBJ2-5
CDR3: CASSPRPGAGETQYF

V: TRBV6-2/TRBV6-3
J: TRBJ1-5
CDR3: CASSYPGQGGSQHF

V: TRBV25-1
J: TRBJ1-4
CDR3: CASTRSLGTNEKLFF

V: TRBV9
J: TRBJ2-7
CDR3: CASSVGVTSYEQYF

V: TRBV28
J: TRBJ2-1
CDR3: CASSPPPSGNEQFF

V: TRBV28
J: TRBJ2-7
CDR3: CASSPAGTGTYEQYF

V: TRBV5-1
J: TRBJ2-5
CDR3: CASSLSGTGAETQYF

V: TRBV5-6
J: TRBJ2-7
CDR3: CASSLFGLAGGYEQYF

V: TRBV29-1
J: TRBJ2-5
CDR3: CSVEGATSEEETQYF

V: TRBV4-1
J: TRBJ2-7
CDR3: CASSIVVASGGEQYF

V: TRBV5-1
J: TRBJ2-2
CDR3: CASSSPRAGELFF

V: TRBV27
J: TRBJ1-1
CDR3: CASSLSMAFYSEAFF

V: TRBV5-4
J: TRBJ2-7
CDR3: CASSLGHEQYF

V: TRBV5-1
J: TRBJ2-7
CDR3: CASSNSGRAGDEQYF

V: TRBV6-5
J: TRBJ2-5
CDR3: CASSEGLAGGETQYF

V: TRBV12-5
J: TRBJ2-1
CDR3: CASGSTGGDTGSEQFF

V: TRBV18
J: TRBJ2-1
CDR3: CASSESGQSYNEQFF

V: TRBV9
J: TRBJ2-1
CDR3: CASGVSLGLLNNEQFF